This TCR beta chain was sequenced in a study of blood T cell repertoires in COVID-19. Trimming took off 1 base at V and 6 bases at J, with 10 bases between the two ends. This CDR3 has 14 amino acids. Germline CDR1 MNHEY, CDR2 SVGEGT. Clinical history as reported by participants underpinned cohort assignment. Assay used: immunoSEQ multiplex PCR; TCRdb lists only in-frame clones, some missing. The sample has more than 200,000 clones, approximately 90% seen once. The V and J genes are TRBV6-2 or TRBV6-3 and TRBJ1-5, with D perhaps matching TRBD1 (6 bases). The sample was PBMCs or T cells enriched from blood (not recorded which). The TCR comes from a woman in her 30s who had recovered from COVID-19. The CDR3 nucleotides are TGTGCCAGCAGTTACTTTCGAGGGGGTCAGCCCCAGCATTTT. This sequence encodes CASSYFRGGQPQHF.